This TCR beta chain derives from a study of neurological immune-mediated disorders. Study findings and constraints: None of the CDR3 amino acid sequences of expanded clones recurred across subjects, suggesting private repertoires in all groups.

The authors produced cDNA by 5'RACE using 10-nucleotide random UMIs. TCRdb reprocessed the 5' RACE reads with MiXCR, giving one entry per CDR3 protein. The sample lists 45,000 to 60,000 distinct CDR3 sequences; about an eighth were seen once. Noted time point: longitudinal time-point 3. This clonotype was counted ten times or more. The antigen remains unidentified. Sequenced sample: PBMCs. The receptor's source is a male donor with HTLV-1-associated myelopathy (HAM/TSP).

CDR3 sequence reads: CASSPSGVLLSGNTIYF. CDR3 coding DNA: TGTGCCAGCAGCCCCTCGGGGGTTCTCCTCTCTGGAAACACCATATATTTT. The chain carries TRBV7-2 and TRBJ1-3; D is possibly TRBD1 (5 bases). The CDR3 sequence is 17 residues long. V gave up 5 bases and J gave up 0 bases, with 17 bases separating them. Germline V gene sequence: CDR1 SGHTA, CDR2 FQGNSA.